This TCR beta chain was recovered during a study of blood T cell repertoires in COVID-19. This table comes from immunoSEQ multiplex PCR, and its TCRdb copy is limited to in-frame clones, with some not included. The table has around 40,000 clones, approximately 90% seen once. CDR1 SGHTA and CDR2 FQGNSA come from the germline V gene. V lost 2 bases and J lost 8, with 12 bases in between. CDR3 length: 13 amino acids. This chain connects TRBV7-2 to TRBJ1-2, with D tentatively TRBD1 (6 bases). The specimen was peripheral blood. The sequence derives from a human donor in a cohort sampled during active COVID-19. The CDR3 is CASSLLQGSGYTF. DNA for the CDR3: TGTGCCAGCAGCTTATTACAGGGTAGCGGCTACACCTTC.